These 32 T cell receptor beta chains were all obtained from the same sample, sequenced in a study of CD8 T cells in ankylosing spondylitis. From the 5' RACE reads, TCRdb called clonotypes with MiXCR, one entry per CDR3 protein. The sample has 300,000 to 350,000 distinct CDR3 sequences, roughly 15% seen once. The sequencing sample was made of blood, either unsorted or a sorted T cell fraction (not recorded which). The receptors were gathered from a male donor with ankylosing spondylitis or in good health (not recorded which).

The chain links TRBV20-1 to TRBJ2-3, with TRBD2 matching 8 bases. Trimming removed 3 bases from V and 5 bases from J; junction bases left unmatched: 4. Germline assignment: CDR1 DFQATT and CDR2 SNEGSKA (reference sequence). This CDR3 spans 13 amino acids. CDR3 region: CSASSGMGDTQYF. The CDR3 DNA sequence: TGCAGTGCTAGTAGCGGGATGGGAGATACGCAGTATTTT.

This clonotype came up a few times. The chain uses TRBV4-2 and TRBJ2-4; unclear D gene. With 0 bases removed from V and 0 bases from J, the gap between germline ends came to 6 bases. This CDR3 has 15 amino acids. Germline V gene sequence: CDR1 LGHNA, CDR2 YNFKEQ. CDR3 residues: CASSQDYLAKNIQYF. CDR3 sequence (DNA): TGTGCCAGCAGCCAAGACTACTTAGCCAAAAACATTCAGTACTTC.

The chain links TRBV4-1 to TRBJ1-1; 7 positions agree with TRBD1. J lost 7 bases, V lost 4 bases, and 9 bases had no gene match. The CDR3 runs 14 residues. In germline, CDR1 is MGHRA, CDR2 YSYEKL. The CDR3 DNA reads as TGCGCCAGCAGCCCAGGTCAGGGGGGTGATGAAGCTTTCTTT. Its protein is CASSPGQGGDEAFF.

J is TRBJ1-1 and V is TRBV24-1; D remains unclear. Germline V gene data show CDR1 as KGHDR and CDR2 as SFDVKD. The CDR3 spans 10 residues. Trimming left V 9 bases short and J 9 bases short, with 10 bases between. CDR3 protein: CATRDNKAFF. The CDR3, as DNA: TGTGCCACCCGGGATAATAAAGCTTTCTTT.

This clonotype was counted between two and nine times. V usage is TRBV9 and J usage is TRBJ2-3, with D unresolved. From germline, CDR1 is SGDLS and CDR2 YYNGEE. The CDR3 runs 14 residues. Deletions cut 0 bases from V and 3 bases from J, with 8 bases between. CDR3 sequence reads: CASSVGLSTDTQYF. Here the CDR3 DNA reads TGTGCCAGCAGCGTAGGCCTTTCGACAGATACGCAGTATTTT.

The J gene is TRBJ2-1, the V gene TRBV4-2; 14 nucleotides align to TRBD2. The junction had 16 bases not matched to a gene; V was cut back by 3 bases and J by 0 bases. CDR3 size: 22 residues. CDR1 and CDR2 (germline): LGHNA, YNFKEQ. CDR3 protein: CASSHLKGLAGVPDRSYNEQFF. The DNA of the CDR3 is TGTGCCAGCAGCCACCTGAAGGGACTAGCGGGAGTACCCGATCGCTCCTACAATGAGCAGTTCTTC.

In this sample, this clonotype turned up a few times. The chain combines TRBV14 with TRBJ2-3; 9 bases are a match to TRBD2. This CDR3 has 15 residues. Trimming cost V 1 base and J 6 bases; bases outside gene matches: 5. Germline CDR1 reads SGHDN; CDR2 reads FVKESK. CDR3 DNA: TGTGCCAGCAGCCAAGTCTTCGGACTAGCGGATACGCAGTATTTT. It codes for CASSQVFGLADTQYF.

The J gene is TRBJ2-7, the V gene TRBV6-1, with D unresolved. Germline-derived CDR1 and CDR2 are MNHNS and SASEGT. This CDR3 is 12 amino acids long. The V end lost 6 bases, the J end lost 2 bases, and 8 bases lay between the germline ends. CDR3 DNA: TGTGCCAGCAGCTGGACGGCCTACGAGCAGTACTTC. Translation gives CASSWTAYEQYF.

The table lists this clonotype with a few counts. The V gene is TRBV20-1, the J gene TRBJ1-1; 7 bases are shared with TRBD1. The CDR3 is 14 residues long. The trim removed 3 bases at V and 1 base at J, leaving 5 bases unmatched. The V gene's germline CDR1 is DFQATT and CDR2 SNEGSKA (reference sequence). The DNA for the CDR3 is TGCAGTGCTAGGGGACAGCCAGGGAACACTGAAGCTTTCTTT. This translates into CSARGQPGNTEAFF.

This clonotype was seen a few times. V gene TRBV28 combines with J gene TRBJ1-4; D is perhaps TRBD1 (6 bases). The CDR3 is made up of 14 amino acids. The germline CDR1 and CDR2 sequences are MDHEN and SYDVKM. V was pared by 7 bases and J by 8 bases, with 17 bases between. CDR3 in amino acids: CASISRGLGEKLFF. The CDR3 nucleotides are TGTGCCAGCATCAGCAGGGGATTAGGGGAAAAACTGTTTTTT.

Of note for this clonotype: This may be a read error, as it is one base from a much larger clone. The chain recombines TRBV3-1 with TRBJ2-7, with TRBD2 matching 7 bases. Per germline, CDR1 LGHDT and CDR2 YNNKEL (reference sequence). Germline trimming cut 7 bases from V and 3 bases from J; bases unmatched to any gene: 6. The CDR3 has 13 amino acids. As DNA, the CDR3 is TGTGCCAGCATCCGAACTAGCGACTACGAGCAGTACTTC. This encodes CASIRTSDYEQYF.

The chain combines TRBV20-1 with TRBJ2-3; no definite D call. Germline CDR1 is DFQATT and CDR2 is SNEGSKA (reference sequence). V shed 3 bases and J shed 0 bases, with 13 bases lying between them. This CDR3 has 15 amino acids. The DNA of the CDR3 is TGCAGTGCTAGCGGACGGAGCCTTAGCACAGATACGCAGTATTTT. Encoded protein: CSASGRSLSTDTQYF.

The genes are TRBV10-3 and TRBJ1-4; D remains ambiguous. Germline CDR1 ENHRY, CDR2 SYGVKD. The CDR3 is 15 amino acids. Deletions cut 10 bases from V and 2 bases from J, with 17 bases between. Here the CDR3 DNA reads TGTGCCACCCGTTCGACGACGGGTACTAATGAAAAACTGTTTTTT. This translates into CATRSTTGTNEKLFF.

This sequence joins TRBV3-1 and TRBJ1-1; D is ambiguous. This CDR3 comprises 13 residues. V was pared by 1 base and J by 1 base, with 4 bases between. Germline-derived CDR1 and CDR2 are LGHDT and YNNKEL (reference sequence). The CDR3 is CASSQVWNTEAFF. CDR3 bases: TGTGCCAGCAGCCAAGTTTGGAACACTGAAGCTTTCTTT.

This clonotype was counted at least ten times. The J gene is TRBJ2-1, the V gene TRBV12-3 or TRBV12-4, with 7 bases matching TRBD2. V gave up 9 bases and J gave up 11 bases; unmatched junction bases: 10. CDR3 size: 12 residues. CDR3 in amino acids: CASSIPSGKQFF. The CDR3 DNA reads TGTGCCAGTTCCATTCCTAGCGGTAAGCAGTTCTTC.

The sample holds a few counts of this clonotype. The V and J genes are TRBV10-3 and TRBJ2-3, with D perhaps TRBD1 or TRBD2 (5 bases each). Germline V lookup: CDR1 ENHRY, CDR2 SYGVKD. This CDR3 is built from 14 residues. V was trimmed by 6 bases and J by 1 base, leaving 11 bases between them. The CDR3 spells CAIRPRGGTDTQYF. The CDR3 coding sequence is TGTGCCATCAGGCCTCGAGGGGGCACAGATACGCAGTATTTT.

The rearrangement links TRBV5-1 to TRBJ2-1; D is perhaps TRBD2 (6 bases). Germline assignment: CDR1 SGHRS and CDR2 YFSETQ. There are 15 residues in the CDR3. V shed 0 bases and J shed 8 bases, with 15 bases lying between them. CDR3 DNA: TGCGCCAGCAGCTTGGTTGGTAGCGGAAGGGATGAGCAGTTCTTC. Its protein product is CASSLVGSGRDEQFF.

The CDR3 protein is CASSTTSGLGGETQYF. For the CDR3, the DNA is TGTGCCAGCAGTACTACCTCGGGACTAGGGGGAGAGACCCAGTACTTC. This chain joins TRBV6-5 and TRBJ2-5, with 8 bases matching TRBD2. V was pared by 5 bases and J by 4 bases, with 12 bases of the junction left unmatched. CDR3 size: 16 residues. Germline values: CDR1 MNHEY, CDR2 SVGAGI.

This clonotype was counted between two and nine times. V usage is TRBV5-1 and J usage is TRBJ1-3; unclear D gene. Germline V CDR1 and CDR2: SGHRS, YFSETQ. This CDR3 spans 15 amino acids. The V gene lost 4 bases and the J gene lost 0 bases, with 11 bases spanning the gap. The CDR3 sequence: CASSAEGSSGNTIYF. The CDR3 DNA reads TGCGCCAGCAGCGCCGAGGGCAGCTCTGGAAACACCATATATTTT.

This chain uses TRBV5-1 with TRBJ2-7; D possibly corresponds to TRBD1 (5 bases). This CDR3 is 14 amino acids long. V dropped 0 bases and J dropped 2 bases, with 9 bases sitting between them. CDR1 and CDR2 from the germline V gene are SGHRS and YFSETQ. CDR3 coding DNA: TGCGCCAGCAGCTTGGCCCTGACAGCCTACGAGCAGTACTTC. It is translated as CASSLALTAYEQYF.

This clonotype was seen just once. The V gene is TRBV9, the J gene TRBJ1-1; 7 bases agree with TRBD1. CDR1 is SGDLS and CDR2 is YYNGEE in the germline V gene. Unmatched junction bases numbered 7, after V lost 3 bases and J lost 2 bases. The CDR3 runs to 15 residues. CDR3 amino acids: CASSALGQLNTEAFF. CDR3 sequence (DNA): TGTGCCAGCAGCGCCTTGGGACAGCTCAACACTGAAGCTTTCTTT.

Many counts were recorded for this clonotype. This chain links TRBV12-3 or TRBV12-4 with TRBJ2-3, with no clear D. This CDR3 is 16 amino acids long. Trimming removed 2 bases from V and 0 bases from J, with 12 bases in between. The CDR3 loop reads CASSLSGGVSTDTQYF. DNA for the CDR3: TGTGCCAGCAGTTTATCGGGCGGTGTCAGCACAGATACGCAGTATTTT.

Comment on this clonotype: A much larger clone sits a single nucleotide away, making a read error possible. The chain joins TRBV4-2 to TRBJ2-1; D may match TRBD1 or TRBD2 (5 bases each). Looked up from germline, CDR1 is LGHNA and CDR2 is YNFKEQ. The length of the CDR3 is 13 residues. The CDR3 reads CASSQDMTRGQLF. Written as DNA, the CDR3 is TGTGCCAGCAGCCAAGATATGACGAGGGGCCAGCTCTTC.

This clonotype was seen more than once but under ten times. This sequence joins TRBV18 and TRBJ2-2, with 9 bases identical to TRBD2. J lost 0 bases, V lost 2 bases, and 7 bases had no gene match. This CDR3 has 18 amino acids. Germline CDR1 and CDR2: KGHSH and LQKENI. CDR3 loop: CASSPVAGGLPNTGELFF. The CDR3 DNA sequence: TGTGCCAGCTCACCAGTCGCGGGAGGGCTTCCGAACACCGGGGAGCTGTTTTTT.

This chain joins TRBV5-1 and TRBJ2-5, with 7 positions matching TRBD1. The CDR3 contains 14 residues. CDR1 and CDR2 from the germline V gene are SGHRS and YFSETQ. Germline trimming cut 2 bases from V and 5 bases from J; bases unmatched to any gene: 6. The chain's CDR3 is CASSFDRAKETQYF. Here the CDR3 DNA reads TGCGCCAGCAGCTTCGACAGGGCGAAGGAGACCCAGTACTTC.

V is TRBV5-4 and J is TRBJ2-3; 10 nucleotides line up with TRBD1. Germline lookup yields CDR1 SGHNT and CDR2 YYREEE (reference sequence). This CDR3 region has 17 residues. V was pared by 2 bases and J by 1 base, with 7 bases of the junction left unmatched. CDR3 coding DNA: TGTGCCAGCAGCTTTTCGACAGGGGGCCGGGGCACAGATACGCAGTATTTT. This sequence encodes CASSFSTGGRGTDTQYF.

The chain uses TRBV11-2 and TRBJ2-7; 10 bases agree with TRBD1. In germline, CDR1 is SGHAT, CDR2 FQNNGV. V lost 4 bases and J lost 4; bases outside the gene matches: 13. The CDR3 consists of 17 residues. CDR3 DNA sequence: TGTGCCAGCAGCTCGGGGACAGGGGCCCTTTGGGGGTACGAGCAGTACTTC. It codes for CASSSGTGALWGYEQYF.

There are a few counts of this clonotype. CDR3 residues: CSASWDGVSGNQPQHF. The DNA for the CDR3 is TGCAGTGCTAGTTGGGACGGCGTATCGGGCAATCAGCCCCAGCATTTT. The chain combines TRBV20-1 with TRBJ1-5; tentative D call: TRBD1 (5 bases). CDR3 length equals 16 residues. Germline V gene sequence: CDR1 DFQATT, CDR2 SNEGSKA (reference sequence). V was pared by 3 bases and J by 2 bases, with 17 bases between.

The sample holds a few counts of this clonotype. The gene calls are TRBV11-2 and TRBJ2-7; the match to TRBD2 covers 7 bases. After removal of 1 base from V and 2 bases from J, the junction contained 5 bases not matched to a gene. The CDR3 spans 15 residues. Germline CDR1 SGHAT, CDR2 FQNNGV. CDR3 loop: CASSLGSSGPYEQYF. CDR3 coding DNA: TGTGCCAGCAGCTTAGGATCTAGCGGCCCCTACGAGCAGTACTTC.

In this sample, this clonotype turned up a few times. This rearrangement joins TRBV5-1 to TRBJ1-5; D unclear. CDR1 is SGHRS and CDR2 is YFSETQ in the germline V gene. This CDR3 is built from 15 residues. The V end lost 8 bases, the J end lost 6 bases, and 21 bases lay between the germline ends. The CDR3 coding sequence is TGCGCCAGTCTCTCCGGCCCCCGGTTGGTTCAGCCCCAGCATTTT. It is translated as CASLSGPRLVQPQHF.

This clonotype has at least ten counts. This chain joins TRBV6-5 and TRBJ1-1; weak D call: TRBD1 (6 bases). This CDR3 has 12 amino acids. V was trimmed by 11 bases and J by 7 bases, leaving 17 bases between them. Germline CDR1 and CDR2: MNHEY and SVGAGI. The CDR3 region is CASLGGAYEAFF. DNA of the CDR3: TGTGCCTCGCTGGGGGGCGCGTATGAAGCTTTCTTT.

J is TRBJ2-3 and V is TRBV20-1; TRBD2 matches 13 bases. The CDR3 is 16 residues long. From germline, CDR1 is DFQATT and CDR2 SNEGSKA (reference sequence). The V and J ends lost 3 bases and 3 bases, in that order; junction bases with no gene match: 6. CDR3 DNA sequence: TGCAGTGCTAGGACTAGCGGGGGGTTCGGTACAGATACGCAGTATTTT. Amino acid sequence: CSARTSGGFGTDTQYF.